This passage covers 29 T cell receptor beta chains from one sample sequenced in a study of T cell responses to AZD1222 COVID-19 vaccine. Repertoires were generated with immunoSEQ multiplex PCR, while TCRdb's copy carries only in-frame clones and drops some. The table shows 240,000 or so clones, with approximately 93% occurring only once. The source material was peripheral blood, sampled on day 0 of AZD1222 vaccination. These receptors originate from an adult in good health.

The chain employs TRBV7-3 and TRBJ2-3, with a tentative D call TRBD2 (5 bases). V lost 5 bases to trimming and J lost 2 bases, with 11 bases between them. Germline V gene lookup returns CDR1 SGHTA and CDR2 FQGTGA. The CDR3 runs 14 residues. CDR3 amino acids: CASSRGGNTDTQYF. CDR3 in DNA: TGTGCCAGCAGCCGGGGTGGGAACACAGATACGCAGTATTTT.

This clone appeared a few times. This chain links TRBV9 with TRBJ1-2; possibly TRBD1 for D (5 bases). Trimming cost V 3 bases and J 3 bases, with 18 bases left between them. The CDR3 loop spans 16 amino acids. Germline V lookup: CDR1 SGDLS, CDR2 YYNGEE. CDR3 region: CASSGRGANVDYGYTF. DNA for the CDR3: TGTGCCAGCAGCGGAAGGGGAGCGAACGTGGACTATGGCTACACCTTC.

The rearrangement uses TRBV9 and TRBJ2-2; the D call may be TRBD1 or TRBD2 (5 bases each). From germline, CDR1 is SGDLS and CDR2 YYNGEE. The CDR3 has 15 amino acids. The germline V and J ends were trimmed by 4 bases and 1 base, with 11 bases remaining between them. The CDR3 loop reads CASSPGTMNTGELFF. In DNA, the CDR3 is TGTGCCAGCAGCCCTGGGACGATGAACACCGGGGAGCTGTTTTTT.

The chain combines TRBV7-2 with TRBJ1-2, with 11 bases lining up with TRBD1. From germline, CDR1 is SGHTA and CDR2 FQGNSA. V shed 6 bases, J shed 8 bases, and the junction held 11 bases outside the gene matches. The CDR3 contains 15 residues. For the CDR3, the DNA is TGTGCCAGCAGAAAACCGGGACAGGGGGTAACGGGCTACACCTTC. Translating gives CASRKPGQGVTGYTF.

This clone was observed a handful of times. The V call is TRBV5-1, the J call TRBJ1-1, with D hard to call. V lost 7 bases, J lost 2 bases, and 12 bases lay in between. From germline, CDR1 is SGHRS and CDR2 YFSETQ. The CDR3 is 13 residues long. CDR3 in amino acids: CASFPTGNTEAFF. CDR3 in DNA: TGCGCCAGCTTTCCGACGGGAAACACTGAAGCTTTCTTT. The whole variable domain, remainder taken from reference TRBV5-1 and TRBJ1-1, is KAGVTQTPRYLIKTRGQQVTLSCSPISGHRSVSWYQQTPGQGLQFLFEYFSETQRNKGNFPGRFSGRQFSNSRSEMNVSTLELGDSALYLCASFPTGNTEAFFGQGTRLTVV.

The CDR3 region is CASSQAGANTEAFF. For the CDR3, the DNA is TGTGCCAGCAGCCAAGCAGGGGCGAACACTGAAGCTTTCTTT. The gene calls are TRBV3-1 (or the pseudogene TRBV3-2) and TRBJ1-1; the D gene is possibly TRBD1 (6 bases). CDR1 and CDR2 (germline): LGHDT, YNNKEL (reference sequence). This CDR3 has 14 amino acids. Trimming took 1 base from V and 1 from J, leaving 7 bases between them.

CDR3: CATSDKPRYSSYNEQFF. CDR3 bases: TGTGCCACCAGTGACAAGCCTAGGTATAGCTCCTACAATGAGCAGTTCTTC. This chain uses TRBV24-1 with TRBJ2-1; D not certain. Trimming cost V 4 bases and J 0 bases, with 15 bases left between them. Germline values: CDR1 KGHDR, CDR2 SFDVKD. This CDR3 has 17 amino acids.

Written as DNA, the CDR3 is TGTGCCAGTAGTAGCCCCCCCGGGAGAGCCACTGAAGCTTTCTTT. Protein sequence: CASSSPPGRATEAFF. This rearrangement joins TRBV19 to TRBJ1-1; unclear D gene. Germline loops: CDR1 LNHDA, CDR2 SQIVND (reference sequence). This CDR3 contains 15 residues. With 4 bases removed from V and 4 bases from J, the gap between germline ends came to 16 bases.

The CDR3 bases are TGTGCCAGCAGTTTTGGCCCTTATATTCAGTACTTC. Translated: CASSFGPYIQYF. The chain joins TRBV28 to TRBJ2-4, with no clear D. Germline V gene data show CDR1 as MDHEN and CDR2 as SYDVKM. V dropped 3 bases and J dropped 10 bases, with 10 bases sitting between them. CDR3 length equals 12 residues.

This clone has only a few counts. The chain is built from TRBV5-5 and TRBJ2-7, with D maybe TRBD2 (7 bases). Between the trimmed V and J ends, which lost 3 bases and 4 bases, there was a span of 20 bases. CDR1 is SGHKS and CDR2 is YYEKEE in the germline V gene (reference sequence). The CDR3 is 16 amino acids. The chain's CDR3 is CASSSPGGGSRYEQYF. CDR3 coding DNA: TGTGCCAGCAGCTCCCCGGGGGGCGGGAGTAGGTACGAGCAGTACTTC.

The chain has TRBV20-1 and TRBJ2-7; 10 bases are shared with TRBD1. This CDR3 comprises 14 residues. Germline V gene sequence: CDR1 DFQATT, CDR2 SNEGSKA (reference sequence). V gave up 3 bases and J gave up 7 bases; unmatched junction bases: 9. The CDR3 nucleotides are TGCAGTGCTAGTTTTGGGACAGGGGTGGGAGAGCAGTACTTC. It encodes CSASFGTGVGEQYF.

This chain links TRBV11-2 with TRBJ2-7; 9 bases map to TRBD2. The CDR3 consists of 15 residues. CDR1 and CDR2 from the germline V gene are SGHAT and FQNNGV. With V trimmed by 5 bases and J by 2 bases, 7 bases remained unmatched. In DNA, the CDR3 is TGTGCCAGCAGCCATGGAGGCGGGAGGGCCTACGAGCAGTACTTC. It specifies CASSHGGGRAYEQYF.

The chain joins TRBV7-9 to TRBJ2-1; TRBD2 matches at 8 bases. V lost 4 bases, J lost 6 bases, and 14 bases stayed unmatched. The germline CDR1 and CDR2 sequences are SEHNR and FQNEAQ (reference sequence). CDR3 size: 17 residues. The CDR3 DNA reads TGTGCCAGCAGCTCCTTGGTTGATAGCGGGGTATTCAATGAGCAGTTCTTC. Its protein product is CASSSLVDSGVFNEQFF.

The genes are TRBV7-9 and TRBJ1-6; 8 bases are shared with TRBD1. Trimming cost V 7 bases and J 9 bases; bases outside gene matches: 8. This CDR3 comprises 14 residues. In germline, CDR1 is SEHNR, CDR2 FQNEAQ (reference sequence). The CDR3 sequence is CASKKGQGSSPLHF. CDR3 in DNA: TGTGCCAGCAAGAAAGGACAGGGTTCTTCACCCCTCCACTTT. Based on the CDR3 plus reference TRBV7-9 and TRBJ1-6, the full variable domain is DTGVSQNPRHKITKRGQNVTFRCDPISEHNRLYWYRQTLGQGPEFLTYFQNEAQLEKSRLLSDRFSAERPKGSFSTLEIQRTEQGDSAMYLCASKKGQGSSPLHFGNGTRLTVT.

This CDR3 is CATSRVRGDRDYGYTF. The CDR3 nucleotides read TGTGCCACCAGCAGAGTCCGTGGGGACAGGGACTATGGCTACACCTTC. This chain joins TRBV15 and TRBJ1-2; 9 nucleotides match TRBD1. CDR1 is LNHNV and CDR2 is YYDKDF in the germline V gene (reference sequence). The CDR3 is 16 residues long. Trimming cost V 1 base and J 3 bases; bases outside gene matches: 6.

A single count supports this clone. V and J are TRBV10-3 and TRBJ1-1; D is uncertain. This CDR3 region has 13 residues. Trimming cost V 5 bases and J 1 base, with 8 bases left between them. The germline gives CDR1 ENHRY, CDR2 SYGVKD. CDR3 sequence reads: CAISLSANTEAFF. The CDR3 DNA reads as TGTGCCATCAGTCTTTCAGCGAACACTGAAGCTTTCTTT.

The chain is built from TRBV7-2 and TRBJ1-2; no firm D call. Trimming removed 5 bases from V and 7 bases from J, with 17 bases in between. Germline V gene sequence: CDR1 SGHTA, CDR2 FQGNSA. The CDR3 extends over 14 amino acids. CDR3 sequence (DNA): TGTGCCAGCAGCCCACCCCCCTCACTGGGTGGCTACACCTTC. This gives the protein CASSPPPSLGGYTF.

This clone was counted a single time. J is TRBJ2-7 and V is TRBV7-2; TRBD2 agrees at 11 bases. Germline-derived CDR1 and CDR2 are SGHTA and FQGNSA. The CDR3 is made up of 15 amino acids. After removal of 4 bases from V and 3 bases from J, the junction contained 5 bases not matched to a gene. The CDR3 DNA reads TGTGCCAGCAGCTCACGGACTAGCGGGCTCTACGAGCAGTACTTC. This encodes CASSSRTSGLYEQYF.

This clone showed up just a few times. The chain is built from TRBV27 and TRBJ2-2; D is unresolved. With 3 bases removed from V and 5 bases from J, the gap between germline ends came to 4 bases. CDR1 and CDR2 (germline): MNHEY, SMNVEV (reference sequence). The CDR3 covers 12 residues. Here the CDR3 DNA reads TGTGCCAGCAGTTTTCAGACCGGGGAGCTGTTTTTT. Protein sequence: CASSFQTGELFF.

The chain uses TRBV28 and TRBJ2-1; TRBD2 might be the D (7 bases). The germline V and J ends were trimmed by 6 bases and 5 bases, with 20 bases remaining between them. The CDR3 totals 16 residues. Germline V gives CDR1 MDHEN, CDR2 SYDVKM. This CDR3 is CASSRGGGAFDNEQFF. CDR3 bases: TGTGCCAGCAGCCGCGGGGGCGGAGCCTTCGACAATGAGCAGTTCTTC.

V is TRBV6-2 or TRBV6-3 and J is TRBJ2-5; tentatively, D is TRBD2 (6 bases). Germline loops: CDR1 MNHEY, CDR2 SVGEGT. The CDR3 has 14 residues. V lost 2 bases, J lost 3 bases, and 10 bases lay in between. The CDR3 is CASSYGTGEETQYF. The CDR3 bases are TGTGCCAGCAGTTACGGTACGGGAGAAGAGACCCAGTACTTC.

This sequence joins TRBV18 and TRBJ2-6; D is unclear. The V and J ends lost 3 bases and 1 base respectively, with 7 bases between them. The CDR3 spans 15 residues. Germline CDR1 and CDR2: KGHSH and LQKENI. DNA for the CDR3: TGTGCCAGCTCACCCGATTTATCTGGGGCCAACGTCCTGACTTTC. It is translated as CASSPDLSGANVLTF.

The chain has TRBV19 and TRBJ2-7; TRBD2 matches at 10 bases. This CDR3 contains 18 residues. The ends lost 0 bases at V and 2 bases at J; junction bases unmatched: 10. The germline CDR1 and CDR2 sequences are LNHDA and SQIVND (reference sequence). CDR3 loop: CASSIEGAGGPEPYEQYF. CDR3 nucleotides: TGTGCCAGTAGTATAGAGGGAGCGGGAGGGCCGGAGCCCTACGAGCAGTACTTC.

This clone was seen only a few times. The chain has TRBV2 and TRBJ1-5; D perhaps matches TRBD1 (5 bases). This CDR3 has 12 residues. The V gene's germline CDR1 is SNHLY and CDR2 FYNNEI. V lost 8 bases to trimming and J lost 6 bases, with 11 bases between them. CDR3 sequence (DNA): TGTGCCAGCGGGGGAGGGAGTCAGCCCCAGCATTTT. It codes for CASGGGSQPQHF.

The chain combines TRBV28 with TRBJ2-3; D is undetermined. The CDR3 loop spans 11 amino acids. Per germline, CDR1 MDHEN and CDR2 SYDVKM. The V end lost 6 bases, the J end lost 5 bases, and 6 bases lay between the germline ends. The CDR3 reads CASRVLDTQYF. The CDR3 region has the DNA TGTGCCAGCAGGGTGCTAGATACGCAGTATTTT.

The chain is built from TRBV19 and TRBJ1-5; unclear D gene. Germline CDR1 LNHDA, CDR2 SQIVND (reference sequence). The V end was cut by 5 bases, the J end by 0 bases, with 11 bases between. This CDR3 spans 15 amino acids. CDR3: CASSFQSYSNQPQHF. The CDR3 nucleotides read TGTGCCAGTAGTTTCCAGTCATATAGCAATCAGCCCCAGCATTTT.

The chain joins TRBV4-1 to TRBJ2-2; a possible D gene is TRBD2 (6 bases). The CDR3 spans 14 residues. The V gene lost 3 bases and the J gene lost 6 bases, with 11 bases spanning the gap. CDR1 MGHRA and CDR2 YSYEKL come from the germline V gene. As DNA, the CDR3 is TGCGCCAGCAGCCATGGAACGGGGGCCGGGGAGCTGTTTTTT. Translating gives CASSHGTGAGELFF.

The rearrangement links TRBV4-2 to TRBJ2-6; TRBD1 or TRBD2 may be the D gene (5 bases each). The V and J ends lost 0 bases and 0 bases respectively, with 15 bases between them. CDR3 length equals 19 residues. Per the germline V gene, CDR1 is LGHNA and CDR2 is YNFKEQ. CDR3 in DNA: TGTGCCAGCAGCCAAGATTCAGGGTATGGGACCTCTGGGGCCAACGTCCTGACTTTC. It is translated as CASSQDSGYGTSGANVLTF.

V gene TRBV28 combines with J gene TRBJ1-1, with D possibly matching TRBD1 (5 bases). In germline, CDR1 is MDHEN, CDR2 SYDVKM. V gave up 0 bases and J gave up 11 bases, with 16 bases separating them. This CDR3 has 14 residues. The CDR3 sequence: CASSLWAGWGLAFF. The CDR3 coding sequence is TGTGCCAGCAGTTTATGGGCAGGGTGGGGGTTGGCTTTCTTT.